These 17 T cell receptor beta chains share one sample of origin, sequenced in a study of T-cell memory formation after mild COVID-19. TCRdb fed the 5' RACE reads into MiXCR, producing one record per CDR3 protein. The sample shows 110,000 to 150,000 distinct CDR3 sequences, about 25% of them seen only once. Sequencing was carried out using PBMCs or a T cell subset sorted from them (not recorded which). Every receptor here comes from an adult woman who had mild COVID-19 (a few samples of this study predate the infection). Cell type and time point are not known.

The CDR3 protein is CAFGTGADYEQYF. Written as DNA, the CDR3 is TGTGCCTTCGGGACAGGGGCTGACTACGAGCAGTACTTC. The V and J genes are TRBV30 and TRBJ2-7, with 10 nucleotides matching TRBD1. This CDR3 contains 13 residues. Germline CDR1 is GTSNPN and CDR2 is SVGIG (reference sequence). Trimming removed 7 bases from V and 3 bases from J; junction bases left unmatched: 6.

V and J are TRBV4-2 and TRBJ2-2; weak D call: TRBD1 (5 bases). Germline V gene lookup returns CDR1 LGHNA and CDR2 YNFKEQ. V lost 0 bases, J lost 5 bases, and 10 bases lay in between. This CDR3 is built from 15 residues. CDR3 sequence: CASSQEGPVTGELFF. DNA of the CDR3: TGTGCCAGCAGCCAAGAGGGGCCGGTTACCGGGGAGCTGTTTTTT.

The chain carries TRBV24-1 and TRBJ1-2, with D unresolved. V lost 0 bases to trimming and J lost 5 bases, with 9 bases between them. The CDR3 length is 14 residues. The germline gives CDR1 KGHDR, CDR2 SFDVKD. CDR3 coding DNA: TGTGCCACCAGTGATTTGACGATTACATATGGCTACACCTTC. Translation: CATSDLTITYGYTF.

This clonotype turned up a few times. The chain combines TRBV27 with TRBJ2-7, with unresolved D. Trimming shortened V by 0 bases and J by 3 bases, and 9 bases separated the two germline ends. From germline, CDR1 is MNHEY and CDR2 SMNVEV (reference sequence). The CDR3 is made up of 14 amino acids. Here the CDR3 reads CASSLSATGYEQYF. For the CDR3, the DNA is TGTGCCAGCAGTTTATCGGCAACCGGCTACGAGCAGTACTTC.

The CDR3 DNA reads TGCGCCAGCAGCCCGACCGGGACAGGGGAAAACACTGAAGCTTTCTTT. Amino acid sequence: CASSPTGTGENTEAFF. V is TRBV5-1 and J is TRBJ1-1, with 10 bases identical to TRBD1. This CDR3 contains 16 residues. The V and J ends lost 4 bases and 2 bases, in that order; junction bases with no gene match: 8. In germline, CDR1 is SGHRS, CDR2 YFSETQ.

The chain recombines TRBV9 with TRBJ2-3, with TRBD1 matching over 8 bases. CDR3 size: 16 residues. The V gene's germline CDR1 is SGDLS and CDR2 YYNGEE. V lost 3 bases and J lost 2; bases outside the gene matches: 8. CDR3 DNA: TGTGCCAGCAGCGCGGGGACAGGCGGGATCACAGATACGCAGTATTTT. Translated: CASSAGTGGITDTQYF.

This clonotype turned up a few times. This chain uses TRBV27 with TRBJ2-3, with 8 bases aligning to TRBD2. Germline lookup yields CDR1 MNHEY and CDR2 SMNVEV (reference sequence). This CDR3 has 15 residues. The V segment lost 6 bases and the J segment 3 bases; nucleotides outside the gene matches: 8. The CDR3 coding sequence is TGTGCCAGCAGACTACCGGGACTAGGAACAGATACGCAGTATTTT. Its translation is CASRLPGLGTDTQYF.

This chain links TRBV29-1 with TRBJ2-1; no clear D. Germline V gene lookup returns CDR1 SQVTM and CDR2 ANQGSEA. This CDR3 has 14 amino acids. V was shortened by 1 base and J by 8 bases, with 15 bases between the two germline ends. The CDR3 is CSVEGEHLQDEQFF. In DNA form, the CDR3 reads TGCAGCGTTGAAGGGGAACACCTCCAGGATGAGCAGTTCTTC.

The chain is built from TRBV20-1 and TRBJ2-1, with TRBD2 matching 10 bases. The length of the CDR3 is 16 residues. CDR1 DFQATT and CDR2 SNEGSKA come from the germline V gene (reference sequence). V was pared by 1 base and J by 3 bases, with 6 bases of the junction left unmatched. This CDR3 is CSARVHLAGVYNEQFF. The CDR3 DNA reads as TGCAGTGCTAGAGTTCATCTAGCGGGGGTCTACAATGAGCAGTTCTTC.

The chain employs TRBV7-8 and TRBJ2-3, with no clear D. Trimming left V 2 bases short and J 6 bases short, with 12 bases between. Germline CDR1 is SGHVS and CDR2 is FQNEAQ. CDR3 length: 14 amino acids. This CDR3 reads CASSLLSPQDTQYF. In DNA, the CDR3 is TGTGCCAGCAGCTTATTGAGTCCACAGGATACGCAGTATTTT.

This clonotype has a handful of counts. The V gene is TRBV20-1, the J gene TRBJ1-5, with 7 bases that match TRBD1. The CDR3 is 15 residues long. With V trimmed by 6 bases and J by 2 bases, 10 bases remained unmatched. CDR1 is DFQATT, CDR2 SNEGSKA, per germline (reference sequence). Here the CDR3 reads CSAEEQGPGNQPQHF. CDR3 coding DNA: TGCAGTGCAGAAGAACAGGGGCCTGGCAATCAGCCCCAGCATTTT.

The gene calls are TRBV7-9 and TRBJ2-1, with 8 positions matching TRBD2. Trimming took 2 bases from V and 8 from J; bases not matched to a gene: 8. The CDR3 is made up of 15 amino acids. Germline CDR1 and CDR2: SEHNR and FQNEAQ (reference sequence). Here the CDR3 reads CASSLRVPGRDEQFF. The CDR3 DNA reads TGTGCCAGCAGCTTAAGGGTTCCCGGGAGGGATGAGCAGTTCTTC. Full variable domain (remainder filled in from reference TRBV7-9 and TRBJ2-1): DTGVSQNPRHKITKRGQNVTFRCDPISEHNRLYWYRQTLGQGPEFLTYFQNEAQLEKSRLLSDRFSAERPKGSFSTLEIQRTEQGDSAMYLCASSLRVPGRDEQFFGPGTRLTVL.

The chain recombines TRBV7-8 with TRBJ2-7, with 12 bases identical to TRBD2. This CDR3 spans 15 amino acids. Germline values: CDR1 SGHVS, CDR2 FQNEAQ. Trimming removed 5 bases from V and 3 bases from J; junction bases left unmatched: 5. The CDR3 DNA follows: TGTGCCAGCAGCCCCAGGACTAGCGGGATCTACGAGCAGTACTTC. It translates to CASSPRTSGIYEQYF.

The CDR3 here is CASSFDRDHYGYTF. CDR3 in DNA: TGTGCCAGCAGCTTCGACAGGGATCACTATGGCTACACCTTC. The chain recombines TRBV7-9 with TRBJ1-2; 7 bases fit TRBD1. V shed 3 bases and J 3 bases; nucleotides not matched to a gene: 4. The germline CDR1 and CDR2 sequences are SEHNR and FQNEAQ (reference sequence). The CDR3 runs to 14 residues.

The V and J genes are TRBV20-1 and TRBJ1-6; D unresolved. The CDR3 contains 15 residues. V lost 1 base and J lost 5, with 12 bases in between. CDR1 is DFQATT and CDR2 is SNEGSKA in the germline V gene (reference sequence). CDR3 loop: CSARGAQADNSPLHF. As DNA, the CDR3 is TGCAGTGCTAGAGGAGCGCAGGCGGATAATTCACCCCTCCACTTT.

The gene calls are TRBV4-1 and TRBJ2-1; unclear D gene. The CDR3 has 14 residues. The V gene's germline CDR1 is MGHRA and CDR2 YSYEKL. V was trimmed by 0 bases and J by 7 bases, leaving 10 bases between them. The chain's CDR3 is CASSQEIGINEQFF. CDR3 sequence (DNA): TGCGCCAGCAGCCAAGAGATAGGGATTAATGAGCAGTTCTTC.

This chain's CDR3 is CASSMTGGRTEAFF. The CDR3 region has the DNA TGTGCCAGCAGTATGACAGGGGGCCGTACTGAAGCTTTCTTT. This chain joins TRBV28 and TRBJ1-1; 10 nucleotides agree with TRBD1. The V gene end was trimmed by 5 bases and the J gene end by 5 bases; junction bases not matched to a gene: 5. The CDR3 runs 14 residues. Germline-derived CDR1 and CDR2 are MDHEN and SYDVKM.